This passage covers 20 T cell receptor beta chains from one sample sequenced in a study of T cell changes during pregnancy in multiple sclerosis. Profiling relied on immunoSEQ multiplex PCR, and the TCRdb table lists in-frame clones only, not all of them. The table lists some 70,000 clones, about 92% of them singletons. Here the sequenced sample was CD8+ T cells from peripheral blood mononuclear cells, taken in the third trimester of pregnancy. The receptors stem from a female donor in good health, enrolled as a control in a pregnancy study.

The V call is TRBV4-1, the J call TRBJ1-1, with D unresolved. Germline V lookup: CDR1 MGHRA, CDR2 YSYEKL. Trimming left V 4 bases short and J 3 bases short, with 9 bases between. The CDR3 is 13 residues long. CDR3 loop: CASSPRVDTEAFF. The CDR3 DNA sequence: TGCGCCAGCAGCCCCCGGGTGGACACTGAAGCTTTCTTT.

The chain couples TRBV19 to TRBJ1-6, with TRBD1 matching over 10 bases. J was trimmed by 14 bases and V by 5 bases; bases with no gene match: 12. Per the germline V gene, CDR1 is LNHDA and CDR2 is SQIVND (reference sequence). CDR3 length equals 15 residues. The CDR3 loop reads CASSSLRDRGLALHF. Written as DNA, the CDR3 is TGTGCCAGTAGTTCATTGCGGGACAGGGGTCTAGCCCTCCACTTT.

This chain connects TRBV29-1 to TRBJ2-2, with TRBD1 matching 9 bases. Germline trimming cut 7 bases from V and 0 bases from J; bases unmatched to any gene: 6. The CDR3 runs to 15 residues. CDR1 and CDR2 (germline): SQVTM, ANQGSEA. Written as DNA, the CDR3 is TGCAGCGCCCGGGGACAGGGTTCGAACACCGGGGAGCTGTTTTTT. Its protein product is CSARGQGSNTGELFF.

The chain employs TRBV27 and TRBJ2-7; 8 bases are a match to TRBD2. Germline CDR1 reads MNHEY; CDR2 reads SMNVEV (reference sequence). V was pared by 2 bases and J by 4 bases, with 10 bases of the junction left unmatched. The CDR3 has 16 amino acids. In DNA form, the CDR3 reads TGTGCCAGCAGTTTACGGGCTAGCGGGCTCTCATACGAGCAGTACTTC. Amino acids: CASSLRASGLSYEQYF.

V and J are TRBV7-9 and TRBJ2-3; 13 bases map to TRBD2. CDR1 SEHNR and CDR2 FQNEAQ come from the germline V gene (reference sequence). The CDR3 spans 16 residues. V trimming: 5 bases; J trimming: 3 bases; junction bases outside the gene matches: 5. CDR3 DNA: TGTGCCAGCAGCCCTACTAGCGGGGGGGCGACAGATACGCAGTATTTT. Protein product: CASSPTSGGATDTQYF.

This clone is a singleton in its sample. The chain employs TRBV14 and TRBJ1-2, with a possible D match to TRBD1 (5 bases). CDR3 size: 17 residues. The germline V gene encodes CDR1 SGHDN and CDR2 FVKESK. The V gene lost 0 bases and the J gene lost 7 bases, with 21 bases spanning the gap. The CDR3 region is CASSQDRDSRGFSGYTF. As DNA, the CDR3 is TGTGCCAGCAGCCAAGATCGGGACTCCCGCGGATTTTCTGGCTACACCTTC.

CDR3 bases: TGTGCCTGGAGCGACCGGGGGTTCGGAGATGGCTACACCTTC. This codes for CAWSDRGFGDGYTF. V and J are TRBV30 and TRBJ1-2, with D perhaps matching TRBD1 (5 bases). CDR3 length equals 14 residues. Per the germline V gene, CDR1 is GTSNPN and CDR2 is SVGIG (reference sequence). The V end lost 3 bases, the J end lost 6 bases, and 17 bases lay between the germline ends.

The chain carries TRBV27 and TRBJ2-5; 8 bases fit TRBD1. The CDR3 has 14 residues. V trimming: 5 bases; J trimming: 7 bases; junction bases outside the gene matches: 9. Per the germline V gene, CDR1 is MNHEY and CDR2 is SMNVEV (reference sequence). The CDR3 sequence: CASSPRGQGRTQYF. CDR3 nucleotide sequence: TGTGCCAGCAGTCCACGTGGACAGGGTCGGACCCAGTACTTC.

This chain connects TRBV4-1 to TRBJ2-2; a possible D gene is TRBD1 (5 bases). This CDR3 has 14 residues. Trimming shortened V by 3 bases and J by 3 bases, and 8 bases separated the two germline ends. The germline V gene encodes CDR1 MGHRA and CDR2 YSYEKL. The CDR3 loop reads CASSHRQHTGELFF. The CDR3 nucleotides read TGCGCCAGCAGCCATAGACAGCACACCGGGGAGCTGTTTTTT.

V gene TRBV4-3 combines with J gene TRBJ2-3; tentative D call: TRBD2 (5 bases). Germline V lookup: CDR1 LGHNA, CDR2 YSLEER. V lost 0 bases and J lost 6, with 13 bases in between. CDR3 length: 15 residues. This chain's CDR3 is CASSQDIGILDTQYF. As DNA, the CDR3 is TGCGCCAGCAGCCAAGATATCGGGATTCTGGATACGCAGTATTTT.

V gene TRBV5-6 combines with J gene TRBJ2-1; 11 bases align to TRBD1. The trim removed 3 bases at V and 3 bases at J, leaving 5 bases unmatched. The CDR3 covers 16 residues. Germline V CDR1 and CDR2: SGHDT, YYEEEE. The CDR3 spells CASSSGTGGYYNEQFF. CDR3 DNA sequence: TGTGCCAGCAGCTCCGGGACAGGGGGGTACTACAATGAGCAGTTCTTC.

This clone appeared a single time. The J gene is TRBJ1-1, the V gene TRBV7-2; 8 positions agree with TRBD1. There are 13 residues in the CDR3. V lost 6 bases and J lost 4; bases outside the gene matches: 4. Germline CDR1 reads SGHTA; CDR2 reads FQGNSA. CDR3 residues: CASRETGGTEAFF. The CDR3 DNA sequence: TGTGCCAGCAGGGAAACAGGGGGCACTGAAGCTTTCTTT.

This chain connects TRBV6-1 to TRBJ1-5; possible D gene TRBD1, 5 bases. Germline lookup yields CDR1 MNHNS and CDR2 SASEGT. Deletions cut 7 bases from V and 3 bases from J, with 13 bases between. The CDR3 is made up of 14 amino acids. CDR3 amino acids: CASKKDSYNQPQHF. The CDR3, as DNA: TGTGCCAGCAAGAAAGACAGCTACAATCAGCCCCAGCATTTT.

This chain uses TRBV27 with TRBJ2-5; perhaps TRBD2 as D (5 bases). Trimming stripped 4 bases from V and 4 bases from J, with 10 bases between. This CDR3 has 13 residues. Per the germline V gene, CDR1 is MNHEY and CDR2 is SMNVEV (reference sequence). CDR3 DNA sequence: TGTGCCAGCAGTTATAAGGCGGGAGAGACCCAGTACTTC. It translates to CASSYKAGETQYF.

The chain recombines TRBV30 with TRBJ2-3; 10 positions agree with TRBD2. Germline assignment: CDR1 GTSNPN and CDR2 SVGIG (reference sequence). V lost 2 bases to trimming and J lost 5 bases; unmatched junction nucleotides: 10. This CDR3 has 16 amino acids. The DNA for the CDR3 is TGTGCCTGGAGTAGCCCGATTAGCGGGGGGAGAGATACGCAGTATTTT. Amino acids: CAWSSPISGGRDTQYF.

V gene TRBV11-2 combines with J gene TRBJ2-7; D call uncertain. The V gene lost 2 bases and the J gene lost 7 bases, with 18 bases spanning the gap. The CDR3 length is 15 residues. Per germline, CDR1 SGHAT and CDR2 FQNNGV. Written as DNA, the CDR3 is TGTGCCAGCAGCTTATCCGTTGAAGAGGCGGAGGAGCAGTACTTC. It codes for CASSLSVEEAEEQYF.

The genes are TRBV9 and TRBJ2-7, with no clear D. The CDR3 spans 14 residues. Germline-derived CDR1 and CDR2 are SGDLS and YYNGEE. Deletions cut 4 bases from V and 2 bases from J, with 13 bases between. CDR3 in amino acids: CASSPTSDTYEQYF. The CDR3 DNA is TGTGCCAGCAGCCCCACGAGTGACACCTACGAGCAGTACTTC.

CDR3 protein: CASSPLGGENYGYTF. CDR3 nucleotide sequence: TGTGCCAGCAGTCCTCTGGGGGGTGAGAACTATGGCTACACCTTC. This chain joins TRBV6-5 and TRBJ1-2, with a tentative D call TRBD1 (5 bases). Germline-derived CDR1 and CDR2 are MNHEY and SVGAGI. The CDR3 contains 15 residues. V was shortened by 5 bases and J by 2 bases, with 15 bases between the two germline ends.

The chain couples TRBV9 to TRBJ1-2; D possibly corresponds to TRBD1 (5 bases). Germline CDR1 is SGDLS and CDR2 is YYNGEE. The CDR3 loop spans 16 amino acids. Trimming removed 4 bases at V and 4 bases at J, with 20 bases between. The CDR3 here is CASSLSRDSGTYGYTF. In DNA, the CDR3 is TGTGCCAGCAGCCTCAGCCGGGACTCCGGGACCTATGGCTACACCTTC.

The chain is built from TRBV6-6 and TRBJ1-5; D gene unclear. The V end was cut by 6 bases, the J end by 4 bases, with 16 bases between. This CDR3 is built from 15 residues. Per the germline V gene, CDR1 is MNHNY and CDR2 is SVGAGI (reference sequence). CDR3 DNA sequence: TGTGCCAGCAGCCCGAGGGCAGGAGTAAATCAGCCCCAGCATTTT. This sequence encodes CASSPRAGVNQPQHF.